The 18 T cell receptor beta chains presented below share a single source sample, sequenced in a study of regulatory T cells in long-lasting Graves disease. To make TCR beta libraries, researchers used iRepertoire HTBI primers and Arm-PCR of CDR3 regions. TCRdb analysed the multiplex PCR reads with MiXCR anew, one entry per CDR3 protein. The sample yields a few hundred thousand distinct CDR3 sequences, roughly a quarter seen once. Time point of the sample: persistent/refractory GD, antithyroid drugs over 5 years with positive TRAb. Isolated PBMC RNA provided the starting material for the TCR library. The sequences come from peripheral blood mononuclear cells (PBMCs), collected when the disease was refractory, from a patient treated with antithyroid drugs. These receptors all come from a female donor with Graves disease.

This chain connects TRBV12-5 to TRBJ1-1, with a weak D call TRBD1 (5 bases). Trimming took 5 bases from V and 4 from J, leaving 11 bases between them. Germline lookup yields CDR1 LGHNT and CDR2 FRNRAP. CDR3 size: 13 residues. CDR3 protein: CASGRGVSTEAFF. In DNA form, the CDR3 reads TGTGCTAGTGGTCGGGGGGTCAGCACTGAAGCTTTCTTT.

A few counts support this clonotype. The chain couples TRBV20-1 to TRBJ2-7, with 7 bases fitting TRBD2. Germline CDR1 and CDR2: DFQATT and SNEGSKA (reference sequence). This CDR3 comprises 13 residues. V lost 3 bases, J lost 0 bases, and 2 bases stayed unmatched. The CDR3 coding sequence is TGCAGTGCTAGGTCTAGCGGCTCCTACGAGCAGTACTTC. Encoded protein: CSARSSGSYEQYF.

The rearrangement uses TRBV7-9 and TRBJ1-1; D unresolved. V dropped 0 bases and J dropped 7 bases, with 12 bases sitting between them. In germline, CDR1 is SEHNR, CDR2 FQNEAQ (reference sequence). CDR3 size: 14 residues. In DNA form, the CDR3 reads TGTGCCAGCAGCTTAGCCAATGTACGGGGTGAAGCTTTCTTT. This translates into CASSLANVRGEAFF.

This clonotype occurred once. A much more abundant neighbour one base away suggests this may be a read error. The CDR3 nucleotides are TGTGCCAGCGGTCCGAATGTGTTCGCCTACGAGCAGTACTTC. It codes for CASGPNVFAYEQYF. The chain has TRBV6-1 and TRBJ2-7, with D unresolved. Germline CDR1 and CDR2: MNHNS and SASEGT. Between the trimmed V and J ends, which lost 8 bases and 2 bases, there was a span of 16 bases. The CDR3 loop spans 14 amino acids.

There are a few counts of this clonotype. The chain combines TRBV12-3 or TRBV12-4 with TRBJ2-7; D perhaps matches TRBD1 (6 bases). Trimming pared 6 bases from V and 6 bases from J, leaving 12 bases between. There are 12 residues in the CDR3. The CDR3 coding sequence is TGTGCCAGCAGAAACAGGGCCCGCGAGCAGTACTTC. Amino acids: CASRNRAREQYF.

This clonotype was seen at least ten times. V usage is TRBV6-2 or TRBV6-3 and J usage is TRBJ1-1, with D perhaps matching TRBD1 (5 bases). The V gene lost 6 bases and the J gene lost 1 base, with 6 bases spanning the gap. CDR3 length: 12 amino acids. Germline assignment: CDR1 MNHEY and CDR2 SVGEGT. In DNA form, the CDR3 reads TGTGCCAGCAGCGGGGGGAACACTGAAGCTTTCTTT. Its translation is CASSGGNTEAFF.

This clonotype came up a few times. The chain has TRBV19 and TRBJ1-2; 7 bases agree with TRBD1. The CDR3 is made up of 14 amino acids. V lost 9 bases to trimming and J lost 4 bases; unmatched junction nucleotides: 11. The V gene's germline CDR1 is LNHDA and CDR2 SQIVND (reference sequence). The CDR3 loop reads CASQKQGSGYGYTF. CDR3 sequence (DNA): TGTGCCAGCCAGAAACAGGGGTCGGGCTATGGCTACACCTTC. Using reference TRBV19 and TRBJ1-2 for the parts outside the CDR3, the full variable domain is DGGITQSPKYLFRKEGQNVTLSCEQNLNHDAMYWYRQDPGQGLRLIYYSQIVNDFQKGDIAEGYSVSREKKESFPLTVTSAQKNPTAFYLCASQKQGSGYGYTFGSGTRLTVV.

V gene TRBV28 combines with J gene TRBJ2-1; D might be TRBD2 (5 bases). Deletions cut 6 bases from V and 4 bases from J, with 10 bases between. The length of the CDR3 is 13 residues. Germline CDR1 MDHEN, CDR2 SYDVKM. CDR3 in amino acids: CASRVDLYNEQFF. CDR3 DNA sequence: TGTGCCAGCAGAGTGGACTTATACAATGAGCAGTTCTTC. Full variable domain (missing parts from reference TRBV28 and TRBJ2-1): DVKVTQSSRYLVKRTGEKVFLECVQDMDHENMFWYRQDPGLGLRLIYFSYDVKMKEKGDIPEGYSVSREKKERFSLILESASTNQTSMYLCASRVDLYNEQFFGPGTRLTVL.

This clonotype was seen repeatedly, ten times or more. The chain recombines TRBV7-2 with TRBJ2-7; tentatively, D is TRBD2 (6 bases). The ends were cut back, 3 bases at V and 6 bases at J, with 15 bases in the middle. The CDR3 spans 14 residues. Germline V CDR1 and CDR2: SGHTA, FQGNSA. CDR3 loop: CASSFKSGPVEQYF. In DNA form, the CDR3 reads TGTGCCAGCAGCTTTAAAAGCGGGCCCGTCGAGCAGTACTTC.

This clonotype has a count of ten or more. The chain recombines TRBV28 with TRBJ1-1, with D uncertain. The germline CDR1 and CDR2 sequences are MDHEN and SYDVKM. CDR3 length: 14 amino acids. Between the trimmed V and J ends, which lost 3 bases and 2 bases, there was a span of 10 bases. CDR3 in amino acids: CASSLFHTNTEAFF. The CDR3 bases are TGTGCCAGCAGTTTGTTTCATACCAACACTGAAGCTTTCTTT.

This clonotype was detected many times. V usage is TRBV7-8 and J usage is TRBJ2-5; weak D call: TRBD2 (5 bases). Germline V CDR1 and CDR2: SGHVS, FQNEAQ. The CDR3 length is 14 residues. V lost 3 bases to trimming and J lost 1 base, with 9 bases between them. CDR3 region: CASSFPRGQETQYF. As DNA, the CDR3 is TGTGCCAGCAGCTTTCCCCGGGGCCAAGAGACCCAGTACTTC.

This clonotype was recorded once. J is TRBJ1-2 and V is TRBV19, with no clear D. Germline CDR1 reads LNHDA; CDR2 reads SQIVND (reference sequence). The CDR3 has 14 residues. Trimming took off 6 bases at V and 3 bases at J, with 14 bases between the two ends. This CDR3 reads CASRVKGWDYGYTF. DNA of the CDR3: TGTGCCAGTAGAGTTAAGGGCTGGGACTATGGCTACACCTTC.

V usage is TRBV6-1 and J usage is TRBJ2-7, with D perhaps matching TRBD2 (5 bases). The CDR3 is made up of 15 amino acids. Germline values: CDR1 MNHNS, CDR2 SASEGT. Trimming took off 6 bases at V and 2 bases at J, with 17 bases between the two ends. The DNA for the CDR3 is TGTGCCAGCAGGGGCGAGGGCGGGCGTACCTACGAGCAGTACTTC. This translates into CASRGEGGRTYEQYF.

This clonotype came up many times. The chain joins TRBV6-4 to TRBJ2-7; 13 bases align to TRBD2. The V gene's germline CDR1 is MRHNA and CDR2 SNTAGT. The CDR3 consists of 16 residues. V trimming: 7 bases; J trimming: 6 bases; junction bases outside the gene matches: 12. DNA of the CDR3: TGTGCCAGCAAGACTAGCGGGAGGAAGGGTGGACGCGAGCAGTACTTC. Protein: CASKTSGRKGGREQYF.

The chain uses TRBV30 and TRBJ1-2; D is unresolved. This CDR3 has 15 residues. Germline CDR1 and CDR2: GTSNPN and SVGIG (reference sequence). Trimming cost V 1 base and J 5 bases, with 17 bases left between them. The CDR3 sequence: CAWSDETPAPYGYTF. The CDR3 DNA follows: TGTGCCTGGAGTGACGAGACACCCGCACCTTATGGCTACACCTTC.

The CDR3 DNA is TGCAGCGTTGAATTGGGGCAGGGGATCTCCTACGAGCAGTACTTC. This encodes CSVELGQGISYEQYF. The chain joins TRBV29-1 to TRBJ2-7; D is perhaps TRBD1 (6 bases). The ends were cut back, 2 bases at V and 0 bases at J, with 14 bases in the middle. This CDR3 spans 15 amino acids. The germline V gene encodes CDR1 SQVTM and CDR2 ANQGSEA.

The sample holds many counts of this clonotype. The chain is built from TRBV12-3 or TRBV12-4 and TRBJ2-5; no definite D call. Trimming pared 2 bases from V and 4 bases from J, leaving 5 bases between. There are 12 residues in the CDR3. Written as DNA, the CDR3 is TGTGCCAGCAGTTTATGGGGAGAGACCCAGTACTTC. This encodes CASSLWGETQYF.

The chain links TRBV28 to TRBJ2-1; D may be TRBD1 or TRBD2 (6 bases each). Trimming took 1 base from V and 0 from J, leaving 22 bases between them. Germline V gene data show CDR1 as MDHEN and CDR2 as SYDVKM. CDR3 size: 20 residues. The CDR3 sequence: CASSLSVGGWARRSYNEQFF. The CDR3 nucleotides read TGTGCCAGCAGTTTATCGGTAGGGGGGTGGGCCAGGCGCTCCTACAATGAGCAGTTCTTC.